Here is one T cell receptor (beta chain) with its context. This entry comes from a study of blood T cell repertoires in COVID-19. Looking at the study overall: COVID-19 samples collected from the United States, Italy and Spain covered acute and convalescent phases. The cDNA or gDNA used as material had been derived from T cells, B-cell-depleted T cells, or PBMCs.

In the original workflow: How many nucleated cells were present was estimated from reference gene primer amplification. Profiling relied on immunoSEQ multiplex PCR, and the TCRdb table lists in-frame clones only, not all of them. V and J calls plus clone size are reproduced from that table; the DNA served to infer D and trimming. The sample holds about 180,000 clones, around 85% seen once. The germline V gene encodes CDR1 LGHNA and CDR2 YSLEER. The CDR3 is made up of 16 amino acids. The ends lost 4 bases at V and 5 bases at J; junction bases unmatched: 5. V and J are TRBV4-3 and TRBJ2-3; TRBD2 agrees at 14 bases. Sequencing was performed on peripheral blood. This clonotype originated in a man aged 60 to 69 with acute or convalescent COVID-19. The CDR3 DNA reads as TGCGCCAGCAGCCGAAGGGGACTAGCGGGAGTAGATACGCAGTATTTT. Amino acids: CASSRRGLAGVDTQYF.